These 26 T cell receptor beta chains share one sample of origin, sequenced in a study of cytomegalovirus exposure and HLA in healthy donors. With 60 Vbeta and 13 Jbeta primers, the PCR was carried out. Repertoires were generated with immunoSEQ multiplex PCR, while TCRdb's copy carries only in-frame clones and drops some. The data hold some 120,000 clones, with 75% to 80% observed a single time. What was sequenced was PBMCs. These receptors came from a woman in her forties in good health and CMV-seropositive.

The chain combines TRBV7-3 with TRBJ2-7, with TRBD2 matching 10 bases. Per the germline V gene, CDR1 is SGHTA and CDR2 is FQGTGA. The CDR3 totals 15 residues. With V trimmed by 5 bases and J by 2 bases, 6 bases remained unmatched. CDR3 protein: CASSPERGGPYEQYF. The CDR3 DNA reads as TGTGCCAGCAGCCCGGAGCGGGGGGGCCCCTACGAGCAGTACTTC.

This clone was counted between two and nine times. The rearrangement joins TRBV10-1 to TRBJ1-4; D is unresolved. This CDR3 has 13 residues. In germline, CDR1 is WNHNN, CDR2 SYGVQD (reference sequence). Trimming took off 10 bases at V and 0 bases at J, with 9 bases between the two ends. Here the CDR3 reads CATSSATNEKLFF. In nucleotides, the CDR3 is TGCGCCACATCCTCAGCAACTAATGAAAAACTGTTTTTT.

The chain links TRBV6-5 to TRBJ2-5, with a possible D match to TRBD2 (6 bases). Germline values: CDR1 MNHEY, CDR2 SVGAGI. The CDR3 is 12 amino acids. This CDR3 reads CAGGPPSATQYF. The CDR3, as DNA: TGTGCTGGAGGGCCCCCGTCGGCGACCCAGTACTTC.

The chain joins TRBV5-1 to TRBJ2-1, with D tentatively TRBD2 (7 bases). From germline, CDR1 is SGHRS and CDR2 YFSETQ. The CDR3 consists of 15 residues. Trimming removed 0 bases from V and 6 bases from J, with 13 bases in between. The CDR3 loop reads CASSLAGGPGNEQFF. The CDR3 DNA follows: TGCGCCAGCAGCTTGGCGGGGGGCCCTGGCAATGAGCAGTTCTTC.

This clone was seen a few times. CDR3 bases: TGTGCCAGCAGTTACTCAGGGGAAAGTGGTGGCTACACCTTC. Translated, it gives CASSYSGESGGYTF. The chain carries TRBV6-6 and TRBJ1-2, with D possibly matching TRBD1 (5 bases). The CDR3 length is 14 residues. The germline CDR1 and CDR2 sequences are MNHNY and SVGAGI (reference sequence). V was clipped by 0 bases and J by 7 bases, with 12 bases between them.

V gene TRBV6-5 combines with J gene TRBJ1-2, with D possibly TRBD1 on 6 matching bases. Germline CDR1 and CDR2: MNHEY and SVGAGI. The ends were cut back, 4 bases at V and 8 bases at J, with 11 bases in the middle. This CDR3 comprises 12 residues. The CDR3 region is CASSSQGRGYTF. The CDR3 DNA follows: TGTGCCAGCAGTTCACAGGGACGGGGCTACACCTTC.

The CDR3 DNA follows: TGTGCCAGCAGCCTGGACAGGGGCCCAAATCAGCCCCAGCATTTT. Protein: CASSLDRGPNQPQHF. The chain has TRBV6-1 and TRBJ1-5, with 9 bases fitting TRBD1. The CDR3 extends over 15 amino acids. Looked up from germline, CDR1 is MNHNS and CDR2 is SASEGT. Trimming took 6 bases from V and 4 from J; bases not matched to a gene: 7.

V gene TRBV5-1 combines with J gene TRBJ2-3; TRBD1 agrees at 7 bases. J gave up 3 bases and V 3 bases, and 4 bases lay outside the gene matches. Germline assignment: CDR1 SGHRS and CDR2 YFSETQ. The CDR3 sequence is 14 residues long. CDR3: CASSSGDRTDTQYF. The CDR3 region has the DNA TGCGCCAGCAGCTCTGGGGACAGAACAGATACGCAGTATTTT.

CDR3 amino acids: CASILAGGDTQYF. As DNA, the CDR3 is TGTGCCAGTATACTAGCGGGGGGAGATACGCAGTATTTT. This rearrangement joins TRBV6-6 to TRBJ2-3, with TRBD2 matching 12 bases. The CDR3 length is 13 residues. Germline CDR1 reads MNHNY; CDR2 reads SVGAGI (reference sequence). Trimming took 9 bases from V and 5 from J; bases not matched to a gene: 3.

In nucleotides, the CDR3 is TGTGCCATCAGCGGACCCAACAGGGGCGCGAACACTGAAGCTTTCTTT. It specifies CAISGPNRGANTEAFF. The chain has TRBV10-3 and TRBJ1-1, with 7 bases lining up with TRBD1. Looked up from germline, CDR1 is ENHRY and CDR2 is SYGVKD. The CDR3 is made up of 16 amino acids. V lost 6 bases to trimming and J lost 1 base; unmatched junction nucleotides: 11.

The chain couples TRBV27 to TRBJ1-1; no clear D. The germline V gene encodes CDR1 MNHEY and CDR2 SMNVEV (reference sequence). Trimming took off 1 base at V and 5 bases at J, with 11 bases between the two ends. The CDR3 runs 14 residues. In DNA form, the CDR3 reads TGTGCCAGCAGTTTATTCGTTGGGCTAACTGAAGCTTTCTTT. It specifies CASSLFVGLTEAFF.

This chain joins TRBV29-1 and TRBJ1-3, with 10 bases that match TRBD1. The CDR3 is made up of 12 amino acids. From germline, CDR1 is SQVTM and CDR2 ANQGSEA. CDR3: CIGTGAGNTIYF. The CDR3 coding sequence is TGCATAGGGACAGGGGCGGGAAACACCATATATTTT.

V is TRBV15 and J is TRBJ2-1; a possible D gene is TRBD2 (5 bases). Germline V CDR1 and CDR2: LNHNV, YYDKDF (reference sequence). The CDR3 extends over 18 amino acids. Deletions cut 3 bases from V and 4 bases from J, with 22 bases between. The CDR3 DNA is TGTGCCACCAGCAGCGCCCACCTCCCACGCGGGTTATACAATGAGCAGTTCTTC. It translates to CATSSAHLPRGLYNEQFF.

V is TRBV13 and J is TRBJ1-2; 7 bases match TRBD1. CDR3 size: 13 residues. Germline V gene lookup returns CDR1 PRHDT and CDR2 FYEKMQ (reference sequence). After removal of 6 bases from V and 7 bases from J, the junction contained 8 bases not matched to a gene. CDR3 nucleotides: TGTGCCAGCAGATCAGGGGGTAGGGCTGGCTACACCTTC. Translated: CASRSGGRAGYTF.

This chain joins TRBV27 and TRBJ2-3; 12 bases are shared with TRBD2. The CDR3 consists of 19 residues. V trimming: 5 bases; J trimming: 4 bases; junction bases outside the gene matches: 16. CDR1 is MNHEY and CDR2 is SMNVEV in the germline V gene (reference sequence). The CDR3, as DNA: TGTGCCAGCAGTCCGCTCCAACTAGCGGGGGGAGCCCACTCAGATACGCAGTATTTT. Translation gives CASSPLQLAGGAHSDTQYF.

This clone showed up just once. This sequence joins TRBV10-3 and TRBJ2-7; 8 bases are shared with TRBD1. From germline, CDR1 is ENHRY and CDR2 SYGVKD. The CDR3 consists of 15 residues. V dropped 4 bases and J dropped 6; count of bases not matched to a gene: 11. This CDR3 is CAISARQGAPAEQYF. In DNA, the CDR3 is TGTGCCATCAGTGCGCGGCAGGGGGCGCCGGCCGAGCAGTACTTC.

J is TRBJ2-1 and V is TRBV5-1; TRBD2 is a possible D gene (5 bases). V dropped 5 bases and J dropped 7 bases, with 16 bases sitting between them. This CDR3 has 14 residues. Germline V gene lookup returns CDR1 SGHRS and CDR2 YFSETQ. CDR3 DNA: TGCGCCAGCAGAAGAGGGTTAGCAGAAAATGAGCAGTTCTTC. Encoded protein: CASRRGLAENEQFF.

This chain joins TRBV9 and TRBJ2-2; the match to TRBD2 covers 15 bases. CDR3 length: 18 residues. Germline-derived CDR1 and CDR2 are SGDLS and YYNGEE. V trimming: 4 bases; J trimming: 0 bases; junction bases outside the gene matches: 4. The CDR3 nucleotides are TGTGCCAGCAGCACAGGACTAGCGGGGGGGCCGAACACCGGGGAGCTGTTTTTT. Its protein product is CASSTGLAGGPNTGELFF.

J is TRBJ2-2 and V is TRBV2; 10 bases match TRBD1. This CDR3 has 14 amino acids. Germline trimming cut 4 bases from V and 9 bases from J; bases unmatched to any gene: 5. Germline V CDR1 and CDR2: SNHLY, FYNNEI. The DNA for the CDR3 is TGTGCCAGCAGTGGACAGGGGGCGGCTTGGGAGCTGTTTTTT. As protein: CASSGQGAAWELFF.

The rearrangement uses TRBV29-1 and TRBJ1-4; D possibly corresponds to TRBD1 (5 bases). Germline loops: CDR1 SQVTM, CDR2 ANQGSEA. V was trimmed by 5 bases and J by 5 bases, leaving 6 bases between them. This CDR3 spans 11 amino acids. CDR3 sequence reads: CSVNRNEKLFF. CDR3 nucleotide sequence: TGCAGCGTTAACAGGAATGAAAAACTGTTTTTT.

The chain uses TRBV6-5 and TRBJ1-1, with 7 positions matching TRBD1. The J segment lost 0 bases and the V segment lost 1 base, leaving 2 bases of the junction unmatched. Germline CDR1 is MNHEY and CDR2 is SVGAGI. The CDR3 runs 15 residues. The CDR3 DNA sequence: TGTGCCAGCAGTTACTTGGGACAGCTGAACACTGAAGCTTTCTTT. Amino acid sequence: CASSYLGQLNTEAFF.

The chain recombines TRBV10-3 with TRBJ2-5; TRBD2 is a possible D gene (7 bases). Germline values: CDR1 ENHRY, CDR2 SYGVKD. There are 19 residues in the CDR3. Trimming pared 4 bases from V and 0 bases from J, leaving 24 bases between. The CDR3 coding sequence is TGTGCCATCAGTGCGGCGGCCCCCTTTGGGGGGGGGCACCAAGAGACCCAGTACTTC. Translation: CAISAAAPFGGGHQETQYF.

The J gene is TRBJ2-1, the V gene TRBV19; TRBD2 aligns across 11 bases. The CDR3 runs to 16 residues. V lost 5 bases, J lost 0 bases, and 3 bases stayed unmatched. CDR1 LNHDA and CDR2 SQIVND come from the germline V gene (reference sequence). The CDR3 DNA reads TGTGCCAGTAGTGCCGGGACTAGCGGCTCCTACAATGAGCAGTTCTTC. This codes for CASSAGTSGSYNEQFF.

V usage is TRBV6-1 and J usage is TRBJ1-2; D is perhaps TRBD1 (5 bases). The germline V gene encodes CDR1 MNHNS and CDR2 SASEGT. Trimming pared 0 bases from V and 4 bases from J, leaving 12 bases between. The CDR3 contains 15 residues. CDR3 DNA: TGTGCCAGCAGTGAAGCCCCGGGGGTTGGCTATGGCTACACCTTC. Translated, it gives CASSEAPGVGYGYTF.

In its sample, this clone was seen once. CDR3 bases: TGCAGCGTTCAAATAGAGTCAGGGACAGGGCATGAAAAACTGTTTTTT. It specifies CSVQIESGTGHEKLFF. J is TRBJ1-4 and V is TRBV29-1; 9 nucleotides align to TRBD1. V lost 5 bases, J lost 6 bases, and 13 bases stayed unmatched. This CDR3 is built from 16 residues. In germline, CDR1 is SQVTM, CDR2 ANQGSEA.

This chain links TRBV18 with TRBJ2-7; 11 bases map to TRBD1. Per the germline V gene, CDR1 is KGHSH and CDR2 is LQKENI. The V gene end was trimmed by 3 bases and the J gene end by 4 bases; junction bases not matched to a gene: 5. CDR3 length: 15 amino acids. This chain's CDR3 is CASSPPGTGGYEQYF. CDR3 sequence (DNA): TGTGCCAGCTCACCTCCTGGGACAGGGGGGTACGAGCAGTACTTC.